This T cell receptor beta chain stems from a study of human T cells and chemical hapten exposure. TCRdb re-analysed the RACE reads in MiXCR, keeping a single row per CDR3 protein. This table holds 300,000 to 450,000 distinct CDR3 sequences, 4.5% to 5.5% found once. After removal of 8 bases from V and 4 bases from J, the junction contained 26 bases not matched to a gene. The CDR3 loop spans 21 amino acids. The germline V gene encodes CDR1 SEHNR and CDR2 FQNEAQ (reference sequence). The study's findings and limits: PT1 expanded TCR counts correlated positively with patch test score. Expanded TCRs created a significantly greater count of big CDR3 similarity clusters than controls did.

This clonotype showed up many times. What it binds is unknown. Time point defined: pre-sensitization, week 0. Treatment indicated: therapeutic diphenylcyclopropenone sensitization with weekly scalp DPC. Ahead of each patch test application, blood was drawn. The source of this sequence is a woman aged 45-59 years with alopecia areata. Some clones in this sample may be carry-over from other donors' samples. Material: whole blood, obtained in connection with sensitization to the hapten diphenylcyclopropenone (DPC). The chain recombines TRBV7-9 with TRBJ2-1; TRBD2 aligns across 10 bases. This CDR3 is CASGDIPLAGERLIDYNEQFF. CDR3 coding DNA: TGTGCCAGCGGTGACATCCCTCTAGCGGGGGAACGATTAATCGATTACAATGAGCAGTTCTTC. Full variable domain (missing parts from reference TRBV7-9 and TRBJ2-1): DTGVSQNPRHKITKRGQNVTFRCDPISEHNRLYWYRQTLGQGPEFLTYFQNEAQLEKSRLLSDRFSAERPKGSFSTLEIQRTEQGDSAMYLCASGDIPLAGERLIDYNEQFFGPGTRLTVL.